Presented here are 30 T cell receptor beta chains from one specimen sequenced in a study of regulatory T cells in long-lasting Graves disease. Time point of the sample: persistent/refractory GD, antithyroid drugs over 5 years with positive TRAb. Following extraction of RNA from PBMCs, that RNA was used to make the TCR library. Researchers made TCR beta libraries by using iRepertoire HTBI primers and running Arm-PCR on CDR3 regions. A single record per CDR3 protein comes from TCRdb applying MiXCR to the multiplex PCR reads. The top ten hold over 6% of the sample, which has a few hundred thousand distinct CDR3 sequences, about a fifth seen once. The sample here was peripheral blood mononuclear cells (PBMCs), taken when the disease was refractory, from a patient treated with antithyroid drugs. The source is a female donor with Graves disease.

This clonotype was observed at least ten times. V usage is TRBV11-2 and J usage is TRBJ1-1, with D uncertain. The V and J ends lost 5 bases and 0 bases respectively, with 13 bases between them. CDR1 and CDR2 from the germline V gene are SGHAT and FQNNGV. This CDR3 is 15 amino acids long. CDR3 bases: TGTGCCAGCAGCCCTCCCCCGGGGTTGAACACTGAAGCTTTCTTT. It yields the protein CASSPPPGLNTEAFF.

V and J are TRBV28 and TRBJ1-1; the D is unclear. Germline V CDR1 and CDR2: MDHEN, SYDVKM. With 4 bases removed from V and 5 bases from J, the gap between germline ends came to 8 bases. The CDR3 sequence is 12 residues long. CDR3 in amino acids: CASSSSVTEAFF. The CDR3 DNA is TGTGCCAGCAGTTCAAGCGTAACTGAAGCTTTCTTT.

The rearrangement uses TRBV5-1 and TRBJ1-6; D is unresolved. Germline CDR1 reads SGHRS; CDR2 reads YFSETQ. This CDR3 spans 16 amino acids. V lost 0 bases and J 10 bases, leaving 17 bases between the germline ends. The CDR3 sequence: CASSLVRRVLGSPLHF. In DNA form, the CDR3 reads TGCGCCAGCAGCTTGGTCCGTCGGGTCCTCGGGTCACCCCTCCACTTT.

This clonotype was found many times. The genes are TRBV25-1 and TRBJ1-2; D is perhaps TRBD1 (6 bases). Trimming pared 5 bases from V and 8 bases from J, leaving 18 bases between. CDR3 length: 14 amino acids. The V gene's germline CDR1 is MGHDK and CDR2 SYGVNS. CDR3 nucleotide sequence: TGTGCCAGCAGTCCAAGGGGGGCAGCCATAGGCTACACCTTC. Translating gives CASSPRGAAIGYTF.

This chain connects TRBV20-1 to TRBJ2-5; D possibly corresponds to TRBD2 (7 bases). CDR1 is DFQATT, CDR2 SNEGSKA, per germline (reference sequence). V lost 8 bases, J lost 1 base, and 17 bases lay in between. The CDR3 runs to 14 residues. The CDR3 sequence is CSTGAGAIQETQYF. In DNA, the CDR3 is TGCAGTACTGGTGCGGGGGCCATCCAAGAGACCCAGTACTTC.

This clonotype was seen at least ten times. The chain couples TRBV11-2 to TRBJ1-1, with D possibly TRBD1 on 5 matching bases. The germline V and J ends were trimmed by 5 bases and 0 bases, with 13 bases remaining between them. Germline-derived CDR1 and CDR2 are SGHAT and FQNNGV. The CDR3 is made up of 15 amino acids. CDR3 residues: CASSTWDGLNTEAFF. The CDR3 DNA sequence: TGTGCCAGCAGCACCTGGGACGGACTGAACACTGAAGCTTTCTTT.

In the case of this clonotype: A junction boundary mismatches the germline segment, possibly from a read error. The V call is TRBV29-1, the J call TRBJ2-7, with 9 bases that match TRBD2. CDR3 size: 15 residues. Germline CDR1 and CDR2: SQVTM and ANQGSEA. CDR3 bases: TGCAGCGTGGAAGGGGGGTCGGGACTAGCTGCCAGGGAGTACTTC. Translating it yields CSVEGGSGLAAREYF.

Ten or more counts support this clonotype. The CDR3 DNA is TGTGCCAGCAGCCAAGGCAGATACACTGAAGCTTTCTTT. This encodes CASSQGRYTEAFF. V gene TRBV3-1 combines with J gene TRBJ1-1; D ambiguous. CDR3 size: 13 residues. The germline V gene has CDR1 LGHDT and CDR2 YNNKEL (reference sequence). The germline V and J ends were trimmed by 1 base and 3 bases, with 6 bases remaining between them.

This clonotype was recorded at least ten times. The chain carries TRBV28 and TRBJ1-4, with 12 bases that match TRBD1. The V gene end was trimmed by 3 bases and the J gene end by 8 bases; junction bases not matched to a gene: 1. This CDR3 has 14 amino acids. The germline gives CDR1 MDHEN, CDR2 SYDVKM. The CDR3 reads CASSLGQGAEKLFF. In DNA form, the CDR3 reads TGTGCCAGCAGTTTGGGACAGGGGGCGGAAAAACTGTTTTTT.

This clonotype appeared a single time. The V call is TRBV7-3, the J call TRBJ1-5; weak D call: TRBD1 (5 bases). This CDR3 spans 13 amino acids. From germline, CDR1 is SGHTA and CDR2 FQGTGA. The ends were cut back, 5 bases at V and 4 bases at J, with 9 bases in the middle. The CDR3 sequence: CASSNGGNQPQHF. The CDR3, as DNA: TGTGCCAGCAGCAATGGGGGTAATCAGCCCCAGCATTTT.

This clonotype was detected ten times or more. The V and J genes are TRBV2 and TRBJ2-5, with D uncertain. This CDR3 has 13 residues. In germline, CDR1 is SNHLY, CDR2 FYNNEI. V was trimmed by 4 bases and J by 5 bases, leaving 11 bases between them. The CDR3 coding sequence is TGTGCCAGCAGTGCTTCTATCTCGGAGACCCAGTACTTC. It yields the protein CASSASISETQYF. Together with reference TRBV2 and TRBJ2-5, the CDR3 gives the full variable domain: EPEVTQTPSHQVTQMGQEVILRCVPISNHLYFYWYRQILGQKVEFLVSFYNNEISEKSEIFDDQFSVERPDGSNFTLKIRSTKLEDSAMYFCASSASISETQYFGPGTRLLVL.

The genes are TRBV28 and TRBJ2-7; 13 bases match TRBD2. From germline, CDR1 is MDHEN and CDR2 SYDVKM. The CDR3 is 19 amino acids. With V trimmed by 4 bases and J by 1 base, 13 bases remained unmatched. The CDR3: CASSYPLGGTSGVSYEQYF. For the CDR3, the DNA is TGTGCCAGCAGTTACCCTCTGGGTGGGACTAGCGGGGTTTCCTACGAGCAGTACTTC.

This clonotype has just a few counts. The chain couples TRBV20-1 to TRBJ2-3; 11 positions match TRBD2. The germline V gene has CDR1 DFQATT and CDR2 SNEGSKA (reference sequence). The V and J ends lost 3 bases and 6 bases, in that order; junction bases with no gene match: 8. The length of the CDR3 is 15 residues. CDR3 protein: CSASPTSGGRDTQYF. The CDR3 nucleotides are TGCAGTGCTAGCCCCACTAGCGGGGGTAGGGATACGCAGTATTTT.

This clonotype has just a few counts. The J gene is TRBJ2-7, the V gene TRBV5-1; D call uncertain. Germline V CDR1 and CDR2: SGHRS, YFSETQ. Trimming took 0 bases from V and 7 from J, leaving 17 bases between them. CDR3 length: 15 residues. CDR3 loop: CASSLAPPVKDEQYF. The CDR3 DNA follows: TGCGCCAGCAGCTTGGCGCCCCCGGTCAAGGATGAGCAGTACTTC.

This clonotype appeared many times. The chain couples TRBV20-1 to TRBJ2-5; 10 bases are shared with TRBD2. Trimming at V came to 8 bases and at J to 5 bases, leaving 8 bases not matched to a gene. The CDR3 contains 13 residues. In germline, CDR1 is DFQATT, CDR2 SNEGSKA (reference sequence). In nucleotides, the CDR3 is TGCAGTAAACACCTAGCGGGAGAGGAGACCCAGTACTTC. It specifies CSKHLAGEETQYF.

This clonotype was detected ten times or more. This chain links TRBV6-1 with TRBJ2-6; D possibly uses TRBD1 or TRBD2 (5 bases each). Trimming removed 5 bases from V and 2 bases from J, with 13 bases in between. The length of the CDR3 is 16 residues. CDR1 and CDR2 from the germline V gene are MNHNS and SASEGT. The CDR3 region is CASSPDRGAGANVLTF. For the CDR3, the DNA is TGTGCCAGCAGTCCCGACAGAGGGGCTGGGGCCAACGTCCTGACTTTC.

CDR3 sequence reads: CSARVQGRADTQYF. The CDR3 DNA is TGCAGTGCTAGAGTCCAGGGAAGAGCAGATACGCAGTATTTT. The rearrangement links TRBV20-1 to TRBJ2-3, with D possibly matching TRBD1 (5 bases). Germline V gene lookup returns CDR1 DFQATT and CDR2 SNEGSKA (reference sequence). CDR3 length: 14 residues. The ends were cut back, 1 base at V and 4 bases at J, with 12 bases in the middle.

This clonotype was observed many times. The chain carries TRBV12-3 or TRBV12-4 and TRBJ2-7; TRBD2 might be the D (6 bases). The CDR3 has 16 amino acids. V lost 6 bases to trimming and J lost 2 bases, with 20 bases between them. CDR3 DNA sequence: TGTGCCAGCAGCCGATTCCCGGGACTGAACCCCTACGAGCAGTACTTC. Protein sequence: CASSRFPGLNPYEQYF.

The table lists this clonotype with a few counts. The J gene is TRBJ1-2, the V gene TRBV5-1, with D possibly being TRBD1 (5 bases). Germline V gene lookup returns CDR1 SGHRS and CDR2 YFSETQ. The CDR3 contains 15 residues. V was trimmed by 0 bases and J by 5 bases, leaving 14 bases between them. CDR3 in amino acids: CASSLGDSSVYGYTF. The DNA of the CDR3 is TGCGCCAGCAGCTTGGGAGACAGTTCAGTTTATGGCTACACCTTC.

This clonotype was counted only a few times. The J gene is TRBJ2-1, the V gene TRBV2; tentatively, D is TRBD1 (6 bases). Germline V gives CDR1 SNHLY, CDR2 FYNNEI. Between the trimmed V and J ends, which lost 6 bases and 0 bases, there was a span of 12 bases. The CDR3 covers 15 residues. CDR3 sequence: CASRGDISSYNEQFF. The DNA for the CDR3 is TGTGCCAGCAGAGGGGACATTAGCTCCTACAATGAGCAGTTCTTC.

V usage is TRBV30 and J usage is TRBJ2-7, with D uncertain. Deletions cut 1 base from V and 1 base from J, with 11 bases between. Germline lookup yields CDR1 GTSNPN and CDR2 SVGIG (reference sequence). The CDR3 sequence is 14 residues long. The CDR3 here is CAWSDRRFSYEQYF. CDR3 bases: TGTGCCTGGAGTGACAGAAGGTTTTCCTACGAGCAGTACTTC.

This clonotype turned up a few times. The chain carries TRBV27 and TRBJ1-2; TRBD1 agrees at 7 bases. The V segment lost 6 bases and the J segment 8 bases; nucleotides outside the gene matches: 18. CDR3 length: 16 residues. In germline, CDR1 is MNHEY, CDR2 SMNVEV (reference sequence). CDR3 bases: TGTGCCAGCAGCAGCTCCGGTGGACAGGCTGGATGGGGCTACACCTTC. Protein: CASSSSGGQAGWGYTF.

This clonotype was counted only a few times. Since a much larger clone is just one base distant, this may be a read error. The chain is built from TRBV7-9 and TRBJ2-5; TRBD1 agrees at 10 bases. The V segment lost 3 bases and the J segment 4 bases; nucleotides outside the gene matches: 5. CDR3 length equals 15 residues. The germline V gene encodes CDR1 SEHNR and CDR2 FQNEAQ (reference sequence). The CDR3 is CASSLGQGIGETQYF. The CDR3 DNA is TGTGCCAGCAGCTTGGGACAGGGGATAGGAGAGACCCAGTACTTC.

This chain connects TRBV30 to TRBJ2-7; D tentatively reads TRBD1 or TRBD2 (5 bases each). Germline CDR1 GTSNPN, CDR2 SVGIG (reference sequence). The CDR3 covers 13 residues. The ends were cut back, 3 bases at V and 3 bases at J, with 12 bases in the middle. The CDR3 reads CAWSYGTSYEQYF. In DNA, the CDR3 is TGTGCCTGGAGCTATGGGACGAGCTACGAGCAGTACTTC.

The CDR3 sequence: CASSFSVRENTIYF. The CDR3 nucleotides read TGTGCCAGCAGTTTCTCCGTACGAGAAAACACCATATATTTT. V gene TRBV28 combines with J gene TRBJ1-3, with unresolved D. Between the trimmed V and J ends, which lost 3 bases and 6 bases, there was a span of 12 bases. The length of the CDR3 is 14 residues. In germline, CDR1 is MDHEN, CDR2 SYDVKM. Using reference TRBV28 and TRBJ1-3 for the parts outside the CDR3, the full variable domain is DVKVTQSSRYLVKRTGEKVFLECVQDMDHENMFWYRQDPGLGLRLIYFSYDVKMKEKGDIPEGYSVSREKKERFSLILESASTNQTSMYLCASSFSVRENTIYFGEGSWLTVV.

This clonotype was observed many times. V and J are TRBV12-3 or TRBV12-4 and TRBJ2-4; D not certain. V lost 1 base and J 0 bases, leaving 7 bases between the germline ends. There are 15 residues in the CDR3. As DNA, the CDR3 is TGTGCCAGCAGTTTAGAGACGGTAGCCAAAAACATTCAGTACTTC. As protein: CASSLETVAKNIQYF.

Note on this clonotype: A clone one base away is much larger, so this may be a read error. The gene calls are TRBV11-2 and TRBJ2-7; tentative D call: TRBD1 (6 bases). Germline V gene data show CDR1 as SGHAT and CDR2 as FQNNGV. CDR3 length: 12 residues. With 4 bases removed from V and 7 bases from J, the gap between germline ends came to 11 bases. The CDR3 reads CASSSDRLEQYF. The CDR3 DNA reads TGTGCCAGCAGCTCGGACAGACTAGAGCAGTACTTC.

The J gene is TRBJ2-2, the V gene TRBV5-1; maybe TRBD1 (6 bases). The CDR3 sequence is 15 residues long. CDR1 and CDR2 (germline): SGHRS, YFSETQ. V dropped 3 bases and J dropped 4 bases, with 13 bases sitting between them. As DNA, the CDR3 is TGCGCCAGCAGCTCTTTACAGGGTGGCACCGGGGAGCTGTTTTTT. Translated: CASSSLQGGTGELFF. Using reference TRBV5-1 and TRBJ2-2 for the parts outside the CDR3, the full variable domain is KAGVTQTPRYLIKTRGQQVTLSCSPISGHRSVSWYQQTPGQGLQFLFEYFSETQRNKGNFPGRFSGRQFSNSRSEMNVSTLELGDSALYLCASSSLQGGTGELFFGEGSRLTVL.

Ten or more counts support this clonotype. CDR3 amino acids: CASSPGTANNYGYTF. As DNA, the CDR3 is TGTGCCAGCAGCCCCGGGACAGCCAATAACTATGGCTACACCTTC. J is TRBJ1-2 and V is TRBV28, with TRBD1 identical over 7 bases. The CDR3 has 15 residues. Germline CDR1 MDHEN, CDR2 SYDVKM. V was clipped by 6 bases and J by 1 base; unmatched bases: 8.

This clonotype was picked up many times. The gene calls are TRBV3-1 and TRBJ2-5; tentatively, D is TRBD2 (5 bases). Trimming removed 5 bases at V and 9 bases at J, with 16 bases between. The CDR3 sequence is 13 residues long. CDR1 is LGHDT and CDR2 is YNNKEL in the germline V gene (reference sequence). The CDR3 reads CASSNSPTRAQYF. In nucleotides, the CDR3 is TGTGCCAGCAGCAACTCTCCTACTAGAGCCCAGTACTTC.